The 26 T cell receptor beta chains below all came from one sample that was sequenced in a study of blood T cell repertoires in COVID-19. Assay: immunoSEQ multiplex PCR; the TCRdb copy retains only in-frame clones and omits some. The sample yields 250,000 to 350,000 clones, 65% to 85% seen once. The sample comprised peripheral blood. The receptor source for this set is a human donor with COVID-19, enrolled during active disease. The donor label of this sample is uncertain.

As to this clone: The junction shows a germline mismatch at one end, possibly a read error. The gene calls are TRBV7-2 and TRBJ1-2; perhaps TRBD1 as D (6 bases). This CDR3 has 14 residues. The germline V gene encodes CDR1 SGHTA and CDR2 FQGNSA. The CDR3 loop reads CASSLGQNNYGYTF. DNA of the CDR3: TGTGCCAGCAGTTTAGGACAGAATAACTATGGCTACACCTTC.

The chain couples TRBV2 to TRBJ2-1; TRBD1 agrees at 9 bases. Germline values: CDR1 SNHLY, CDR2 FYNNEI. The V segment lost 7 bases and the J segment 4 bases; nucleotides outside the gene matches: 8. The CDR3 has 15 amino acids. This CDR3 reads CASIPGQGTYNEQFF. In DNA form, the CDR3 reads TGTGCCAGCATCCCGGGACAGGGCACTTACAATGAGCAGTTCTTC.

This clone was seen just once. CDR3 amino acids: CASSLTSTSGETQYF. The CDR3 DNA reads TGTGCCAGCAGCTTAACGTCTACTAGCGGCGAGACCCAGTACTTC. The chain combines TRBV7-3 with TRBJ2-5; 8 positions match TRBD2. Trimming cost V 0 bases and J 5 bases; bases outside gene matches: 5. There are 15 residues in the CDR3. The germline CDR1 and CDR2 sequences are SGHTA and FQGTGA. The variable domain in full, completed from reference TRBV7-3 and TRBJ2-5, reads GAGVSQTPSNKVTEKGKYVELRCDPISGHTALYWYRQSLGQGPEFLIYFQGTGAADDSGLPNDRFFAVRPEGSVSTLKIQRTERGDSAVYLCASSLTSTSGETQYFGPGTRLLVL.

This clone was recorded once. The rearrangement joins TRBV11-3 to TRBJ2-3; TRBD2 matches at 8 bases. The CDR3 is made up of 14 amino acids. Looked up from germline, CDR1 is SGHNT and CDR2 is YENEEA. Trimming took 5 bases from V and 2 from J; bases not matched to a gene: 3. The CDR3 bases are TGTGCCAGCAGCCCAGGACTAGCCACAGATACGCAGTATTTT. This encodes CASSPGLATDTQYF.

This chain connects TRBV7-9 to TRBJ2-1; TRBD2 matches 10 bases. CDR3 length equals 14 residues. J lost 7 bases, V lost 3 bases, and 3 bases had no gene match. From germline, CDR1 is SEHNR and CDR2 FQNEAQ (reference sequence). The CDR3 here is CASSFRAGGNEQFF. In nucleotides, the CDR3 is TGTGCCAGCAGCTTTAGAGCGGGAGGGAATGAGCAGTTCTTC.

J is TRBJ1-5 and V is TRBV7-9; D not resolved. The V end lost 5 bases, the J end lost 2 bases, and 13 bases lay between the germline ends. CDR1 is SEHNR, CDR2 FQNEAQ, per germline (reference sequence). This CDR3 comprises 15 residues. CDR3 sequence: CASSVRDGGNQPQHF. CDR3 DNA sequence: TGTGCCAGCAGCGTACGGGATGGGGGCAATCAGCCCCAGCATTTT.

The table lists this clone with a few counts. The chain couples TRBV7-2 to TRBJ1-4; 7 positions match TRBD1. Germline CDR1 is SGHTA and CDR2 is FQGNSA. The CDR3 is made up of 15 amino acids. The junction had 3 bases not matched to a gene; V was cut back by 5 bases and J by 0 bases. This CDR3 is CASSPGQTTNEKLFF. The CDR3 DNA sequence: TGTGCCAGCAGCCCGGGACAGACAACTAATGAAAAACTGTTTTTT.

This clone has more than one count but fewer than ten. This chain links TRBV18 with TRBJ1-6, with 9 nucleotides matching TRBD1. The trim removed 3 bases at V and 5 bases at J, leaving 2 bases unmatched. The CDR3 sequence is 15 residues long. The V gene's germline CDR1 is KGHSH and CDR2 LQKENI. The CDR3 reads CASSPDRGDNSPLHF. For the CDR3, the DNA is TGTGCCAGCTCACCCGACAGGGGGGATAATTCACCCCTCCACTTT. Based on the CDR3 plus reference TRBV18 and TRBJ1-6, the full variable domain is NAGVMQNPRHLVRRRGQEARLRCSPMKGHSHVYWYRQLPEEGLKFMVYLQKENIIDESGMPKERFSAEFPKEGPSILRIQQVVRGDSAAYFCASSPDRGDNSPLHFGNGTRLTVT.

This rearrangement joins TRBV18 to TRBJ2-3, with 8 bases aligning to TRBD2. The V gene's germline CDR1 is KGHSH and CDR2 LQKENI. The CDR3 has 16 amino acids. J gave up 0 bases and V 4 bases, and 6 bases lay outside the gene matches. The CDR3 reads CASSRLLAESTDTQYF. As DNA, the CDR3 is TGTGCCAGCTCACGGCTACTAGCGGAGAGCACAGATACGCAGTATTTT.

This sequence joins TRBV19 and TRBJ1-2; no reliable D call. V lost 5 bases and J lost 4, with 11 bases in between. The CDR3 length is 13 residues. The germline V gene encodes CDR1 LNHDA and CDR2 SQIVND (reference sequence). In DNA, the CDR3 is TGTGCCAGTAGTTCCGGGGATCGCTATGGCTACACCTTC. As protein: CASSSGDRYGYTF.

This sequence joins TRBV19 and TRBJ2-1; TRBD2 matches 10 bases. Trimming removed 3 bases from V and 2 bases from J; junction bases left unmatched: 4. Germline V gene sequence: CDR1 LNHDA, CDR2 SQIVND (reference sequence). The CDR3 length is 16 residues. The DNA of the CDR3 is TGTGCCAGTAGTATCCCTCTAGCGGGAGCCTACAATGAGCAGTTCTTC. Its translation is CASSIPLAGAYNEQFF. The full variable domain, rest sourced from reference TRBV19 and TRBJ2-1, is DGGITQSPKYLFRKEGQNVTLSCEQNLNHDAMYWYRQDPGQGLRLIYYSQIVNDFQKGDIAEGYSVSREKKESFPLTVTSAQKNPTAFYLCASSIPLAGAYNEQFFGPGTRLTVL.

The CDR3 is CASSSAASPINSPLHF. CDR3 bases: TGTGCCAGCAGTTCCGCTGCGTCCCCGATTAATTCACCCCTCCACTTT. This chain links TRBV28 with TRBJ1-6; no clear D. Germline V CDR1 and CDR2: MDHEN, SYDVKM. This CDR3 spans 16 amino acids. Trimming pared 4 bases from V and 6 bases from J, leaving 16 bases between.

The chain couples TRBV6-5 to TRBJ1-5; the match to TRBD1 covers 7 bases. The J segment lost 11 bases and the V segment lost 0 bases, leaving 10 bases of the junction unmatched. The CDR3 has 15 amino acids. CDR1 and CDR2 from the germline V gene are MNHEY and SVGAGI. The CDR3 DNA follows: TGTGCCAGCAGTTACTCGGGCAGGGGGGATGGGGCCCAGCATTTT. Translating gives CASSYSGRGDGAQHF.

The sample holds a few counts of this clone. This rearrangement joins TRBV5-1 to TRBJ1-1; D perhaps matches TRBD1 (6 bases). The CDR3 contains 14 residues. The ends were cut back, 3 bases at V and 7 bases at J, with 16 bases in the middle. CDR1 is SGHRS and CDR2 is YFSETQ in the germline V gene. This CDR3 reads CASSSLDSRDEAFF. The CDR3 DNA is TGCGCCAGCAGCTCGTTGGACAGCCGCGATGAAGCTTTCTTT.

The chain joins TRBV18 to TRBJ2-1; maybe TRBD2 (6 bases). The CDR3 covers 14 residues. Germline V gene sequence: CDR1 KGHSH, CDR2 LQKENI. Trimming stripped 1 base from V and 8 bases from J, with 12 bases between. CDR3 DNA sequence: TGTGCCAGCTCACCACGGGCTAGCGCCGATGAGCAGTTCTTC. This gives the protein CASSPRASADEQFF.

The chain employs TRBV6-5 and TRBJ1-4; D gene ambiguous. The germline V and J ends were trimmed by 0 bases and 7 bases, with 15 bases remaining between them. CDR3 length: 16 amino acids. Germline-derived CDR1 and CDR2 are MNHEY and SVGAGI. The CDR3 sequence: CASSYSAGRAGEKLFF. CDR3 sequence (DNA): TGTGCCAGCAGTTACTCGGCGGGGAGAGCGGGTGAAAAACTGTTTTTT.

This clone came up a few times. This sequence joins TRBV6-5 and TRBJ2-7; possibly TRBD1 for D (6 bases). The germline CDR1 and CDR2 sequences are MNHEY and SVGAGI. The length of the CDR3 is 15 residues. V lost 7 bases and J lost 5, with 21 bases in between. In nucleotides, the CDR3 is TGTGCCAGCATTACACAGGGTTTCGCTGGGGACGAGCAGTACTTC. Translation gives CASITQGFAGDEQYF.

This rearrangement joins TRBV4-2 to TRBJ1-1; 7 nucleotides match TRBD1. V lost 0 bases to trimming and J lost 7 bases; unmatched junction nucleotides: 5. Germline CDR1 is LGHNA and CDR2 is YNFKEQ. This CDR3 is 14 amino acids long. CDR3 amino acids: CASSQEPTGIEAFF. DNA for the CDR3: TGTGCCAGCAGCCAAGAGCCGACAGGGATTGAAGCTTTCTTT.

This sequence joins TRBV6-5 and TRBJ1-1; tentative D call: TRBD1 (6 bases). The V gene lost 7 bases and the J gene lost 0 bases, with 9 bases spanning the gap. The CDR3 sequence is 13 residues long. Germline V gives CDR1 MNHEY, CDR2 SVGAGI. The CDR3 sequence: CASNRAMNTEAFF. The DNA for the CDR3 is TGTGCCAGCAACAGGGCCATGAACACTGAAGCTTTCTTT.

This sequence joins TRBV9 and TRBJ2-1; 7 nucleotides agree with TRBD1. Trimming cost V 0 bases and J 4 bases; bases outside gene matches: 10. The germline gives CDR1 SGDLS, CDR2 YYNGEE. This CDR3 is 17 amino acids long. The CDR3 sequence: CASSVEDRDSWYNEQFF. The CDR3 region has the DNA TGTGCCAGCAGCGTAGAGGATAGGGACAGCTGGTACAATGAGCAGTTCTTC.

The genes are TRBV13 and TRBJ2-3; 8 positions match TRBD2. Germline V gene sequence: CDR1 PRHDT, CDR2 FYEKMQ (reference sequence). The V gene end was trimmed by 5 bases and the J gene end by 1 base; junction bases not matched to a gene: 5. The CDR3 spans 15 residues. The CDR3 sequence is CASSRSGAGTDTQYF. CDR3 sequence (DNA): TGTGCCAGCAGCCGTAGCGGGGCTGGCACAGATACGCAGTATTTT.

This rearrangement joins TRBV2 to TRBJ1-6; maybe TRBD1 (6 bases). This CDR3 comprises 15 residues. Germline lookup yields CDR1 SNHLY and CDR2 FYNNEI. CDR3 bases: TGTGCGTCGACCTCGGCGGGGGGCGCGGGTTCACCCCTCCACTTT. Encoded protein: CASTSAGGAGSPLHF.

CDR3 sequence: CASSLDVFATSVEQFF. CDR3 in DNA: TGTGCCAGCAGCTTAGATGTTTTCGCGACTAGCGTTGAGCAGTTCTTC. The chain couples TRBV7-2 to TRBJ2-1; 8 bases map to TRBD2. This CDR3 is built from 16 residues. CDR1 is SGHTA and CDR2 is FQGNSA in the germline V gene. Losses at the gene ends were 1 base for V and 9 bases for J; bases not matched to a gene: 11.

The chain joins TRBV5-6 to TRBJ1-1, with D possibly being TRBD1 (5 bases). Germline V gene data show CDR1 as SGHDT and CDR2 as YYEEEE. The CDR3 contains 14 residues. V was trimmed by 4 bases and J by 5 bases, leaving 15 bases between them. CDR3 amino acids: CASSLTGGETEAFF. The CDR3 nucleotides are TGTGCCAGCAGCCTTACAGGAGGGGAGACTGAAGCTTTCTTT.

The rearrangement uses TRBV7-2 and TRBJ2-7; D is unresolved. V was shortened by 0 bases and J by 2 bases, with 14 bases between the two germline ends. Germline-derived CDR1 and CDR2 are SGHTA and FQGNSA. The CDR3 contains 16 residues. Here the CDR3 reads CASSLAPSDSAYEQYF. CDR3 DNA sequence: TGTGCCAGCAGCTTAGCGCCGAGCGACTCCGCCTACGAGCAGTACTTC.

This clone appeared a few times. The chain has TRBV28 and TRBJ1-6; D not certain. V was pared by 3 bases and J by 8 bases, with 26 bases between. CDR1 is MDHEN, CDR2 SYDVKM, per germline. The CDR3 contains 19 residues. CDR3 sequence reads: CASSFSPGIGSFWDSPLHF. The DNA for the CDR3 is TGTGCCAGCAGTTTTTCTCCGGGGATCGGATCTTTTTGGGATTCACCCCTCCACTTT.